A single sample is the source of the 4 T cell receptor beta chains below, sequenced in a study of cytomegalovirus exposure and HLA in healthy donors (dated 2017 in TCRdb). Libraries were made using the immunoSEQ multiplex PCR assay. For the multiplex PCR, a mixture combining 60 forward primers for TCR Vbeta segments and 13 reverse primers for TCR Jbeta segments was used. Drawn from immuneACCESS, this table holds only the in-frame rearrangements with V and J called that TCRdb kept. Clones are partly lost; checked studies trace under half to an unresolved V gene and leave the rest unexplained. A total of more than 95,000 clones appear in this sample, almost 80% of them only once. The ten largest clonotypes hold 4.5% to 7% of the sample. Material for sequencing was PBMCs. These receptors were collected from a man in his 60s in good health and CMV-seropositive.

The CDR3 region has the DNA TGTGCCAGCAGTGAATTCGGGGAGAGCACTGAAGCTTTCTTT. It codes for CASSEFGESTEAFF. The rearrangement uses TRBV6-1 and TRBJ1-1; D remains unclear. The CDR3 runs 14 residues. From germline, CDR1 is MNHNS and CDR2 SASEGT. Trimming pared 2 bases from V and 4 bases from J, leaving 11 bases between.

In this sample, this clone turned up once. The chain links TRBV6-1 to TRBJ1-6; tentatively, D is TRBD1 (5 bases). V was cut by 3 bases and J by 12 bases, with 9 bases left in between. The germline gives CDR1 MNHNS, CDR2 SASEGT. The CDR3 is 12 amino acids. The CDR3, as DNA: TGTGCCAGCAGTGAGGGGGGTAAACCCCTCCACTTT. Translating gives CASSEGGKPLHF.

The chain uses TRBV5-1 and TRBJ2-7, with a possible D match to TRBD2 (6 bases). In germline, CDR1 is SGHRS, CDR2 YFSETQ. The CDR3 extends over 13 amino acids. V was trimmed by 4 bases and J by 6 bases, leaving 14 bases between them. The CDR3 spells CASSRGEASEQYF. CDR3 bases: TGCGCCAGCAGCCGCGGGGAAGCATCCGAGCAGTACTTC.

This rearrangement joins TRBV5-4 to TRBJ2-1, with 10 nucleotides matching TRBD2. J was trimmed by 9 bases and V by 4 bases; bases with no gene match: 13. This CDR3 region has 16 residues. Germline values: CDR1 SGHNT, CDR2 YYREEE (reference sequence). In DNA form, the CDR3 reads TGTGCCAGCAGCAAGAGGGTCAGCGGGGGGGCCGGTGAGCAGTTCTTC. Translation gives CASSKRVSGGAGEQFF.